This T cell receptor beta chain originates from a study of blood T cell repertoires in COVID-19. Sequencing was performed with immunoSEQ multiplex PCR; in TCRdb, only in-frame clones are kept and a portion is missing. The sample lists a few hundred thousand clones; just under 85% were seen once. The origin of this receptor is a woman between 50 and 59 years old with active or convalescent COVID-19. What was sequenced was peripheral blood.

This CDR3 is CASSFSPSEAFF. For the CDR3, the DNA is TGTGCCAGCAGCTTTTCCCCATCTGAAGCTTTCTTT. The genes are TRBV5-6 and TRBJ1-1; D not certain. CDR3 length: 12 amino acids. The germline CDR1 and CDR2 sequences are SGHDT and YYEEEE. The germline V and J ends were trimmed by 2 bases and 6 bases, with 8 bases remaining between them.